The 16 T cell receptor beta chains listed next were all sequenced from one sample in a study of cytomegalovirus exposure and HLA in healthy donors (dated by TCRdb to about 2017). The method behind the library was the immunoSEQ multiplex PCR assay. For the multiplex PCR, a mixture combining 60 forward primers for TCR Vbeta segments and 13 reverse primers for TCR Jbeta segments was used. TCRdb obtained this table from immuneACCESS and retained in-frame rearrangements with V and J assigned. These tables miss some clones; where compared with another copy, unresolved V genes account for less than half of the shortfall, and the remainder is unexplained. Across this sample there are around 150,000 clones, with over 75% seen only once. The leading ten clones occupy more than 0.75% of the sample. Sequencing was performed on PBMCs. The receptors shown here come from a woman aged 45-65 years in good health and CMV-seropositive.

The chain links TRBV30 to TRBJ1-1, with TRBD1 matching 9 bases. The CDR3 runs to 16 residues. Germline-derived CDR1 and CDR2 are GTSNPN and SVGIG (reference sequence). The V segment lost 0 bases and the J segment 5 bases; nucleotides outside the gene matches: 10. CDR3 residues: CAWSVAGQGYPTEAFF. As DNA, the CDR3 is TGTGCCTGGAGTGTAGCTGGACAGGGGTATCCTACTGAAGCTTTCTTT.

This chain connects TRBV5-1 to TRBJ1-2; tentatively, D is TRBD1 (6 bases). The CDR3 has 15 amino acids. CDR1 and CDR2 from the germline V gene are SGHRS and YFSETQ. Trimming stripped 2 bases from V and 6 bases from J, with 17 bases between. This CDR3 reads CASSFGGGRVNGYTF. The CDR3 coding sequence is TGCGCCAGCAGCTTTGGTGGGGGCAGGGTGAATGGCTACACCTTC.

In its sample, this clone was seen a few times. The J gene is TRBJ2-5, the V gene TRBV9; D perhaps matches TRBD1 (5 bases). Trimming removed 1 base from V and 4 bases from J, with 8 bases in between. The CDR3 length is 13 residues. From germline, CDR1 is SGDLS and CDR2 YYNGEE. CDR3 protein: CASSVQGTETQYF. The CDR3 nucleotides read TGTGCCAGCAGCGTACAGGGAACAGAGACCCAGTACTTC.

The V gene is TRBV2, the J gene TRBJ2-4; D is possibly TRBD2 (5 bases). V shed 7 bases and J shed 7 bases, with 14 bases lying between them. Germline CDR1 reads SNHLY; CDR2 reads FYNNEI. This CDR3 comprises 13 residues. Here the CDR3 reads CASTLGEQNIQYF. The CDR3 bases are TGTGCCAGCACCCTCGGGGAACAGAACATTCAGTACTTC.

The V gene is TRBV19, the J gene TRBJ1-6; no firm D call. This CDR3 is 16 amino acids long. Germline lookup yields CDR1 LNHDA and CDR2 SQIVND (reference sequence). Trimming took 5 bases from V and 0 from J, leaving 11 bases between them. CDR3 sequence reads: CASSPGFLSYNSPLHF. Here the CDR3 DNA reads TGTGCCAGTAGTCCCGGGTTCCTCTCCTATAATTCACCCCTCCACTTT.

The chain links TRBV5-1 to TRBJ2-3, with TRBD2 matching 15 bases. This CDR3 is 18 amino acids long. Germline CDR1 is SGHRS and CDR2 is YFSETQ. J was trimmed by 3 bases and V by 0 bases; bases with no gene match: 5. The DNA of the CDR3 is TGCGCCAGCAGCTTGGGTGGACTAGCGGGGGGGCGGACAGATACGCAGTATTTT. This encodes CASSLGGLAGGRTDTQYF.

The rearrangement joins TRBV15 to TRBJ2-6; D unclear. V was cut by 0 bases and J by 3 bases, with 9 bases left in between. The germline CDR1 and CDR2 sequences are LNHNV and YYDKDF (reference sequence). This CDR3 spans 16 amino acids. CDR3 nucleotides: TGTGCCACCAGCAGAGATTCTGCTAATGGGGCCAACGTCCTGACTTTC. Its protein product is CATSRDSANGANVLTF.

The rearrangement joins TRBV4-3 to TRBJ1-4, with TRBD1 matching 7 bases. This CDR3 contains 16 residues. Germline V gene lookup returns CDR1 LGHNA and CDR2 YSLEER. V lost 1 base, J lost 6 bases, and 8 bases stayed unmatched. CDR3 sequence: CASSQVEGTDYEKLFF. The CDR3 DNA reads as TGCGCCAGCAGCCAAGTGGAGGGGACAGATTATGAAAAACTGTTTTTT.

This chain uses TRBV19 with TRBJ1-1; TRBD1 agrees at 7 bases. V shed 5 bases and J 10 bases; nucleotides not matched to a gene: 13. CDR3 length equals 14 residues. CDR1 is LNHDA, CDR2 SQIVND, per germline (reference sequence). CDR3 loop: CASSDLDRAERAFF. The DNA for the CDR3 is TGTGCCAGTAGTGACCTAGACAGGGCAGAGAGAGCTTTCTTT.

J is TRBJ2-7 and V is TRBV7-2; the match to TRBD2 covers 9 bases. The junction had 9 bases not matched to a gene; V was cut back by 3 bases and J by 3 bases. The germline V gene has CDR1 SGHTA and CDR2 FQGNSA. This CDR3 contains 16 residues. CDR3 residues: CASSFREAGGIYEQYF. The DNA for the CDR3 is TGTGCCAGCAGCTTTCGAGAAGCGGGAGGCATCTACGAGCAGTACTTC.

This clone was recorded a few times. The chain is built from TRBV7-9 and TRBJ1-3; 11 bases align to TRBD1. Germline V gives CDR1 SEHNR, CDR2 FQNEAQ (reference sequence). With 2 bases clipped from V and 8 bases from J, the junction kept 2 bases outside the gene matches. The CDR3 contains 14 residues. The CDR3, as DNA: TGTGCCAGCAGCTTAAAGGGACAGGGGGACACCATATATTTT. It yields the protein CASSLKGQGDTIYF.

This chain links TRBV4-3 with TRBJ1-1; TRBD1 matches at 7 bases. J was trimmed by 0 bases and V by 1 base; bases with no gene match: 5. Per germline, CDR1 LGHNA and CDR2 YSLEER. The CDR3 covers 16 residues. The CDR3 coding sequence is TGCGCCAGCAGCCAAGTAGCCACAGGGGTGAACACTGAAGCTTTCTTT. Its translation is CASSQVATGVNTEAFF.

The chain uses TRBV9 and TRBJ2-3, with 14 bases lining up with TRBD2. The V segment lost 3 bases and the J segment 5 bases; nucleotides outside the gene matches: 8. This CDR3 comprises 17 residues. Germline values: CDR1 SGDLS, CDR2 YYNGEE. CDR3 sequence (DNA): TGTGCCAGCAGCGACAAGGGACTAGCGGGAGCTGGAGATACGCAGTATTTT. Amino acids: CASSDKGLAGAGDTQYF.

The chain is built from TRBV14 and TRBJ1-1; 10 nucleotides agree with TRBD1. Germline assignment: CDR1 SGHDN and CDR2 FVKESK. The length of the CDR3 is 16 residues. Trimming at V came to 5 bases and at J to 5 bases, leaving 11 bases not matched to a gene. CDR3 sequence reads: CASSTGTGEVWTEAFF. CDR3 bases: TGTGCCAGCAGCACCGGGACAGGGGAGGTGTGGACTGAAGCTTTCTTT.

This clone was counted a single time. The chain is built from TRBV9 and TRBJ2-5, with D hard to call. This CDR3 is built from 13 residues. Germline V gives CDR1 SGDLS, CDR2 YYNGEE. V lost 3 bases and J 5 bases, leaving 11 bases between the germline ends. The CDR3 bases are TGTGCCAGCAGCGGTCCAGTAATGGAGACCCAGTACTTC. This encodes CASSGPVMETQYF.

The chain employs TRBV11-2 and TRBJ1-3; TRBD1 matches 7 bases. Per germline, CDR1 SGHAT and CDR2 FQNNGV. The CDR3 is 15 amino acids. V gave up 4 bases and J gave up 11 bases; unmatched junction bases: 14. DNA for the CDR3: TGTGCCAGCAGCTCCCGGGACAGCCCCTTTAGCGCCATATATTTT. As protein: CASSSRDSPFSAIYF.